The T cell receptor (beta chain) under discussion was sequenced for a study of beta chain features in type 1 diabetes. Concerning this clone: Its target is not known.

Regarding the study as a whole: There was no resolution here of whether HLA type influences TCRB rearrangement. Type 1 diabetes patients had TCRB CDR3s that were shorter (moderately but significantly so) in all four CD4+ subsets. The study notes PCR might favor shorter templates equally in patients and controls. More deletions and fewer insertions at VDJ junctions were found in patients with type 1 diabetes.

The CDR3 is 14 amino acids. Germline V gene lookup returns CDR1 MDHEN and CDR2 SYDVKM. Trimming took 6 bases from V and 8 from J; bases not matched to a gene: 10. The study reverse transcribed the entire isolated RNA, so it sequenced expressed TCRB transcripts. Some clones are missing from TCRdb's copy, which holds only in-frame ones; the method was immunoSEQ multiplex PCR. The data show roughly 290,000 clones, 15% seen once. Sequencing was performed on naive CD4+ T cells from blood. The V call is TRBV28, the J call TRBJ2-1, with 7 bases matching TRBD2. The origin of this receptor is a man aged 18 to 30 with type 1 diabetes. This chain's CDR3 is CASSSGGSADEQFF. In DNA form, the CDR3 reads TGTGCCAGCAGCTCAGGCGGGAGCGCCGATGAGCAGTTCTTC.